The 29 T cell receptor beta chains reported below all come from one sample, sequenced in a study of blood T cells in healthy people across ages. A second PCR of 7 to 11 cycles used a sample-barcoded 5' primer and a J-beta primer mix. MiXCR was run by TCRdb on the 5' RACE reads, yielding one entry per CDR3 protein. The table has 850,000 to 1,300,000 distinct CDR3 sequences, around 45% seen once. Sequencing input: blood. Every receptor here comes from a woman aged 55-75 years in good health.

V usage is TRBV27 and J usage is TRBJ2-1, with TRBD2 identical over 7 bases. Germline CDR1 is MNHEY and CDR2 is SMNVEV (reference sequence). The V segment lost 6 bases and the J segment 7 bases; nucleotides outside the gene matches: 12. This CDR3 region has 15 residues. The CDR3 sequence: CASSPIGTGGNEQFF. Here the CDR3 DNA reads TGTGCCAGCAGCCCTATTGGCACGGGAGGTAATGAGCAGTTCTTC.

V usage is TRBV24-1 and J usage is TRBJ2-3, with 9 bases fitting TRBD2. The V segment lost 4 bases and the J segment 4 bases; nucleotides outside the gene matches: 8. CDR1 is KGHDR and CDR2 is SFDVKD in the germline V gene. This CDR3 has 16 amino acids. The CDR3 DNA reads as TGTGCCACCAGTGACGGCGGGAGGGCCGTGGCAGATACGCAGTATTTT. It is translated as CATSDGGRAVADTQYF.

The rearrangement joins TRBV7-3 to TRBJ2-1, with a weak D call TRBD2 (6 bases). Germline V gene lookup returns CDR1 SGHTA and CDR2 FQGTGA. With 4 bases removed from V and 7 bases from J, the gap between germline ends came to 17 bases. This CDR3 has 15 amino acids. For the CDR3, the DNA is TGTGCCAGCAGCTCCCAGGGCGGGACTCTGAATGAGCAGTTCTTC. Its protein product is CASSSQGGTLNEQFF.

CDR3 loop: CSVPQTGSGTGELFF. In DNA, the CDR3 is TGCAGCGTTCCCCAGACAGGGAGTGGCACCGGGGAGCTGTTTTTT. The J gene is TRBJ2-2, the V gene TRBV29-1; 7 bases agree with TRBD1. V gave up 5 bases and J gave up 4 bases; unmatched junction bases: 10. The CDR3 has 15 amino acids. Germline CDR1 reads SQVTM; CDR2 reads ANQGSEA.

The V call is TRBV15, the J call TRBJ2-7; D is perhaps TRBD1 (6 bases). Germline values: CDR1 LNHNV, CDR2 YYDKDF (reference sequence). Trimming removed 3 bases from V and 3 bases from J, with 18 bases in between. This CDR3 has 16 amino acids. The CDR3 DNA reads TGTGCCACCAGCAGGGGACGGGACACAGATTTCTACGAGCAGTACTTC. This gives the protein CATSRGRDTDFYEQYF.

This sequence joins TRBV7-2 and TRBJ2-2; 7 positions agree with TRBD2. V shed 3 bases, J shed 7 bases, and the junction held 5 bases outside the gene matches. This CDR3 has 14 amino acids. Looked up from germline, CDR1 is SGHTA and CDR2 is FQGNSA. CDR3 residues: CASSFNSGLGELFF. CDR3 coding DNA: TGTGCCAGCAGCTTTAATAGCGGGCTCGGGGAGCTGTTTTTT.

This sequence joins TRBV27 and TRBJ2-1, with 8 bases fitting TRBD1. Germline V gives CDR1 MNHEY, CDR2 SMNVEV (reference sequence). V shed 3 bases, J shed 10 bases, and the junction held 14 bases outside the gene matches. The CDR3 spans 16 residues. CDR3 amino acids: CASSFLPGTGGPEQFF. As DNA, the CDR3 is TGTGCCAGCAGTTTTCTTCCCGGAACAGGGGGTCCGGAGCAGTTCTTC.

The rearrangement uses TRBV30 and TRBJ1-2; 9 bases are a match to TRBD1. Germline loops: CDR1 GTSNPN, CDR2 SVGIG (reference sequence). This CDR3 region has 13 residues. The V gene end was trimmed by 7 bases and the J gene end by 2 bases; junction bases not matched to a gene: 5. This chain's CDR3 is CAYLGTGNYGYTF. DNA of the CDR3: TGTGCCTACCTTGGGACAGGGAACTATGGCTACACCTTC. The entire variable domain, with the rest obtained from reference TRBV30 and TRBJ1-2, is as follows: SQTIHQWPATLVQPVGSPLSLECTVEGTSNPNLYWYRQAAGRGLQLLFYSVGIGQISSEVPQNLSASRPQDRQFILSSKKLLLSDSGFYLCAYLGTGNYGYTFGSGTRLTVV.

As DNA, the CDR3 is TGTGCCAGCAGCCAGGGACTAGCGGGAGGCTACCAAGAGACCCAGTACTTC. It is translated as CASSQGLAGGYQETQYF. This sequence joins TRBV7-7 and TRBJ2-5; 15 bases agree with TRBD2. V lost 5 bases to trimming and J lost 0 bases; unmatched junction nucleotides: 4. The germline gives CDR1 SSHAT, CDR2 FNYEAQ (reference sequence). The CDR3 consists of 17 residues.

This clonotype has just a few counts. This chain uses TRBV2 with TRBJ2-5; 10 bases match TRBD1. The CDR3 loop spans 16 amino acids. Germline trimming cut 5 bases from V and 4 bases from J; bases unmatched to any gene: 10. In germline, CDR1 is SNHLY, CDR2 FYNNEI. The CDR3 here is CASSLDSRQGAETQYF. As DNA, the CDR3 is TGTGCCAGCAGTCTAGACTCTCGACAGGGGGCAGAGACCCAGTACTTC.

J is TRBJ1-2 and V is TRBV28; D perhaps matches TRBD1 (5 bases). Trimming shortened V by 5 bases and J by 5 bases, and 15 bases separated the two germline ends. CDR1 MDHEN and CDR2 SYDVKM come from the germline V gene. The CDR3 loop spans 14 amino acids. The DNA for the CDR3 is TGTGCCAGCAGTGTGGGGCGCCGTCCTTATGGCTACACCTTC. Protein product: CASSVGRRPYGYTF.

In its sample, this clonotype was seen a few times. The chain links TRBV29-1 to TRBJ2-1; 12 bases are a match to TRBD2. V was pared by 4 bases and J by 6 bases, with 1 base of the junction left unmatched. The length of the CDR3 is 13 residues. The germline V gene encodes CDR1 SQVTM and CDR2 ANQGSEA. The CDR3 spells CSVGTSGANEQFF. The CDR3 bases are TGCAGCGTTGGGACTAGCGGGGCCAATGAGCAGTTCTTC.

With respect to this clonotype: This could be a read error, since a much larger clone is one nucleotide away. This chain joins TRBV18 and TRBJ2-3; D call uncertain. The CDR3 consists of 13 residues. CDR1 and CDR2 (germline): KGHSH, LQKENI. The CDR3 protein is CASSPSGTDMQYF. CDR3 DNA: TGTGCCAGCTCACCGAGTGGAACAGATATGCAGTATTTT.

In its sample, this clonotype was seen a few times. V usage is TRBV14 and J usage is TRBJ2-3; possible D gene TRBD1, 6 bases. CDR3 length: 16 residues. V was shortened by 5 bases and J by 1 base, with 16 bases between the two germline ends. The germline V gene encodes CDR1 SGHDN and CDR2 FVKESK. The CDR3 bases are TGTGCCAGCAGCGCGCTAGGGGGAGAGGGCACAGATACGCAGTATTTT. Protein sequence: CASSALGGEGTDTQYF. The variable domain in full, with the rest retrieved from reference TRBV14 and TRBJ2-3, is EAGVTQFPSHSVIEKGQTVTLRCDPISGHDNLYWYRRVMGKEIKFLLHFVKESKQDESGMPNNRFLAERTGGTYSTLKVQPAELEDSGVYFCASSALGGEGTDTQYFGPGTRLTVL.

The chain links TRBV27 to TRBJ2-7; TRBD2 agrees at 9 bases. The CDR3 runs 12 residues. Trimming cost V 6 bases and J 12 bases; bases outside gene matches: 9. CDR1 MNHEY and CDR2 SMNVEV come from the germline V gene (reference sequence). The CDR3 protein is CASSAPPGLAYF. DNA of the CDR3: TGTGCCAGCAGCGCCCCTCCGGGACTAGCGTACTTC.

This rearrangement joins TRBV29-1 to TRBJ1-2, with 9 nucleotides matching TRBD1. CDR3 length equals 13 residues. CDR1 is SQVTM and CDR2 is ANQGSEA in the germline V gene. The V gene end was trimmed by 7 bases and the J gene end by 4 bases; junction bases not matched to a gene: 7. The CDR3 spells CSAQQGAGYGYTF. In nucleotides, the CDR3 is TGCAGCGCTCAACAGGGGGCCGGCTATGGCTACACCTTC.

The chain links TRBV20-1 to TRBJ2-5, with D possibly matching TRBD2 (6 bases). CDR1 is DFQATT, CDR2 SNEGSKA, per germline (reference sequence). V gave up 1 base and J gave up 2 bases, with 14 bases separating them. The CDR3 has 15 amino acids. CDR3 amino acids: CSARAYGTPQETQYF. The CDR3 DNA reads TGCAGTGCTAGAGCCTACGGGACTCCACAAGAGACCCAGTACTTC.

The rearrangement uses TRBV6-5 and TRBJ2-5; possibly TRBD2 for D (5 bases). CDR1 is MNHEY, CDR2 SVGAGI, per germline. CDR3 length equals 14 residues. V dropped 2 bases and J dropped 1 base, with 8 bases sitting between them. CDR3 DNA sequence: TGTGCCAGCAGTTACAGGAGGAGCCAAGAGACCCAGTACTTC. It yields the protein CASSYRRSQETQYF.

This clonotype was detected once. CDR3: CASSPTRGGTEAFF. The CDR3 bases are TGTGCCAGCAGTCCGACTAGGGGAGGCACTGAAGCTTTCTTT. The chain employs TRBV12-3 or TRBV12-4 and TRBJ1-1; D may be TRBD1 (5 bases). The CDR3 has 14 amino acids. Trimming stripped 5 bases from V and 4 bases from J, with 14 bases between.

This clonotype appeared a few times. V gene TRBV6-1 combines with J gene TRBJ2-6, with D uncertain. Trimming removed 6 bases from V and 3 bases from J, with 15 bases in between. The germline V gene has CDR1 MNHNS and CDR2 SASEGT. The CDR3 is 16 amino acids. CDR3 sequence: CASRNYAEFGANVLTF. CDR3 in DNA: TGTGCCAGCAGGAATTACGCGGAATTTGGGGCCAACGTCCTGACTTTC.

This sequence joins TRBV6-1 and TRBJ2-5; no clear D gene. V was cut by 3 bases and J by 2 bases, with 7 bases left in between. CDR3 size: 13 residues. The germline V gene has CDR1 MNHNS and CDR2 SASEGT. The CDR3 DNA follows: TGTGCCAGCAGTGAGGTCAGGCAAGAGACCCAGTACTTC. It codes for CASSEVRQETQYF.

The chain carries TRBV7-9 and TRBJ2-1, with D possibly being TRBD2 (7 bases). The CDR3 sequence is 15 residues long. Germline V gives CDR1 SEHNR, CDR2 FQNEAQ (reference sequence). V was trimmed by 1 base and J by 10 bases, leaving 17 bases between them. The CDR3 nucleotides are TGTGCCAGCAGCTTAGTAGCGGGCAAGGGGGGGGAGCAGTTCTTC. Its protein product is CASSLVAGKGGEQFF.

In its sample, this clonotype was seen a few times. The CDR3, as DNA: TGTGCCAGCAGTTCCCCAGGGACTAGGGGGACCTACGAGCAGTACTTC. Translated: CASSSPGTRGTYEQYF. The J gene is TRBJ2-7, the V gene TRBV27, with TRBD2 matching over 8 bases. CDR1 is MNHEY, CDR2 SMNVEV, per germline (reference sequence). The CDR3 runs to 16 residues. The trim removed 4 bases at V and 2 bases at J, leaving 10 bases unmatched.

This clonotype was seen more than once but under ten times. The V call is TRBV30, the J call TRBJ2-7; tentatively, D is TRBD1 (5 bases). V lost 2 bases and J 2 bases, leaving 7 bases between the germline ends. In germline, CDR1 is GTSNPN, CDR2 SVGIG (reference sequence). This CDR3 is 12 amino acids long. CDR3 sequence (DNA): TGTGCCTGGAGTCCCAGGGCCTACGAGCAGTACTTC. It encodes CAWSPRAYEQYF. Using reference TRBV30 and TRBJ2-7 for the parts outside the CDR3, the full variable domain is SQTIHQWPATLVQPVGSPLSLECTVEGTSNPNLYWYRQAAGRGLQLLFYSVGIGQISSEVPQNLSASRPQDRQFILSSKKLLLSDSGFYLCAWSPRAYEQYFGPGTRLTVT.

This clonotype appeared once. The rearrangement joins TRBV6-5 to TRBJ2-3; D is ambiguous. The germline V gene has CDR1 MNHEY and CDR2 SVGAGI. The CDR3 is 14 residues long. Trimming shortened V by 8 bases and J by 1 base, and 13 bases separated the two germline ends. CDR3 DNA sequence: TGTGCCAGCGGTACCAGACTCGGCACAGATACGCAGTATTTT. As protein: CASGTRLGTDTQYF.

The chain employs TRBV10-3 and TRBJ1-1; TRBD1 is a possible D gene (5 bases). The CDR3 has 16 residues. Germline CDR1 is ENHRY and CDR2 is SYGVKD. The V end was cut by 6 bases, the J end by 1 base, with 18 bases between. CDR3 bases: TGTGCCATCAGGGGGGTCCGAGGAATACAGAACACTGAAGCTTTCTTT. Amino acids: CAIRGVRGIQNTEAFF.

This chain connects TRBV6-5 to TRBJ2-1, with unresolved D. The CDR3 consists of 16 residues. V dropped 0 bases and J dropped 5 bases, with 14 bases sitting between them. Per germline, CDR1 MNHEY and CDR2 SVGAGI. The CDR3 bases are TGTGCCAGCAGTTACTCTGGGGTCAGACTGAACAATGAGCAGTTCTTC. Amino acid sequence: CASSYSGVRLNNEQFF.

The CDR3 nucleotides are TGTGCCAGCAGACACATAGCGGGAGTCCTCAATGAGCAGTTCTTC. Amino acid sequence: CASRHIAGVLNEQFF. The chain links TRBV6-2 or TRBV6-3 to TRBJ2-1, with 9 bases matching TRBD2. V dropped 6 bases and J dropped 6; count of bases not matched to a gene: 9. This CDR3 has 15 residues. The germline V gene has CDR1 MNHEY and CDR2 SVGEGT.

This clonotype was picked up a small number of times. The chain couples TRBV5-1 to TRBJ2-1; no clear D gene. The CDR3 length is 14 residues. Germline values: CDR1 SGHRS, CDR2 YFSETQ. The V end lost 0 bases, the J end lost 4 bases, and 8 bases lay between the germline ends. This CDR3 reads CASSLAAVYNEQFF. CDR3 nucleotide sequence: TGCGCCAGCAGCTTGGCGGCCGTTTACAATGAGCAGTTCTTC.